Each of the 24 T cell receptor beta chains below was sequenced from the same sample in a study of T-cell reconstitution after alpha-beta-depleted transplantation in children. Library preparation (for TCRbeta) was performed with unique molecular identifiers. TCRdb independently ran MiXCR on the PCR reads; one entry per CDR3 protein. The sample records 800,000 to 1,000,000 distinct CDR3 sequences, about 29% being singletons. The sequences come from PBMCs, mostly from graft donor cells, collected 360 days after TCRalphabeta/CD19-depleted stem cell transplant. The origin of the receptors is a boy under three years old who had a stem cell transplant for SCID, so the T cells may come from the graft donor.

This rearrangement joins TRBV12-3 or TRBV12-4 to TRBJ1-6, with no clear D. The CDR3 loop spans 14 amino acids. Trimming shortened V by 5 bases and J by 6 bases, and 11 bases separated the two germline ends. The CDR3 region is CASSTRSGNSPLHF. CDR3 DNA sequence: TGTGCCAGCAGTACTAGGTCTGGTAATTCACCCCTCCACTTT.

The chain has TRBV4-1 and TRBJ2-1, with 8 nucleotides matching TRBD2. The germline CDR1 and CDR2 sequences are MGHRA and YSYEKL. This CDR3 contains 19 residues. Trimming took 4 bases from V and 7 from J; bases not matched to a gene: 21. CDR3 amino acids: CASSPFGSGAGAYANEQFF. Here the CDR3 DNA reads TGCGCCAGCAGCCCATTCGGGTCGGGAGCGGGGGCCTATGCGAATGAGCAGTTCTTC.

This clonotype was recorded a few times. The chain combines TRBV7-3 with TRBJ2-1; the match to TRBD1 covers 9 bases. The CDR3 covers 16 residues. Germline assignment: CDR1 SGHTA and CDR2 FQGTGA. The trim removed 1 base at V and 4 bases at J, leaving 5 bases unmatched. CDR3 sequence reads: CASSLRPGTGYNEQFF. CDR3 sequence (DNA): TGTGCCAGCAGCTTAAGGCCGGGGACAGGGTACAATGAGCAGTTCTTC. Combining the CDR3 with reference TRBV7-3 and TRBJ2-1 gives the whole variable domain GAGVSQTPSNKVTEKGKYVELRCDPISGHTALYWYRQSLGQGPEFLIYFQGTGAADDSGLPNDRFFAVRPEGSVSTLKIQRTERGDSAVYLCASSLRPGTGYNEQFFGPGTRLTVL.

The chain carries TRBV28 and TRBJ1-1, with D hard to call. The CDR3 runs 14 residues. CDR1 is MDHEN and CDR2 is SYDVKM in the germline V gene. V was shortened by 2 bases and J by 6 bases, with 13 bases between the two germline ends. DNA for the CDR3: TGTGCCAGCAGTTTACGAAGGGATAAAGCTGAAGCTTTCTTT. Amino acids: CASSLRRDKAEAFF. Variable domain in full (rest from reference TRBV28 and TRBJ1-1): DVKVTQSSRYLVKRTGEKVFLECVQDMDHENMFWYRQDPGLGLRLIYFSYDVKMKEKGDIPEGYSVSREKKERFSLILESASTNQTSMYLCASSLRRDKAEAFFGQGTRLTVV.

J is TRBJ2-4 and V is TRBV28, with D perhaps assigned TRBD1 or TRBD2 (8 bases each). There are 16 residues in the CDR3. Germline CDR1 MDHEN, CDR2 SYDVKM. Trimming removed 5 bases from V and 5 bases from J, with 19 bases in between. The CDR3 DNA follows: TGTGCCAGCAGTGAATGGACAGGGCGGGGGGAAAACATTCAGTACTTC. The encoded protein is CASSEWTGRGENIQYF.

CDR3 loop: CASSSTGTGAEQYF. As DNA, the CDR3 is TGTGCCAGCAGTTCAACCGGGACAGGGGCCGAGCAGTACTTC. The chain uses TRBV7-6 and TRBJ2-7; 10 nucleotides align to TRBD1. Germline V gene lookup returns CDR1 SGHVS and CDR2 FNYEAQ. V was clipped by 6 bases and J by 6 bases; unmatched bases: 8. This CDR3 is built from 14 residues.

CDR3 sequence (DNA): TGTGCCAGCAGTTTAGGTCTGGACAGTTCCTACGAGCAGTACTTC. This encodes CASSLGLDSSYEQYF. This rearrangement joins TRBV28 to TRBJ2-7; D may be TRBD1 (6 bases). The CDR3 length is 15 residues. Trimming left V 2 bases short and J 1 base short, with 12 bases between. Germline V gene sequence: CDR1 MDHEN, CDR2 SYDVKM.

The CDR3 region is CATSRAGEAYEQYF. DNA of the CDR3: TGTGCCACCAGCAGAGCGGGGGAGGCCTACGAGCAGTACTTC. This chain joins TRBV15 and TRBJ2-7, with D perhaps TRBD2 (6 bases). Germline values: CDR1 LNHNV, CDR2 YYDKDF (reference sequence). This CDR3 is 14 amino acids long. V lost 1 base and J 2 bases, leaving 9 bases between the germline ends.

The chain is built from TRBV10-3 and TRBJ2-1; TRBD1 aligns across 10 bases. V trimming: 0 bases; J trimming: 8 bases; junction bases outside the gene matches: 7. Germline V gene lookup returns CDR1 ENHRY and CDR2 SYGVKD. This CDR3 spans 16 amino acids. In DNA, the CDR3 is TGTGCCATCAGTGAGTCCGAGACAGGGGGCCTGGATGAGCAGTTCTTC. Its protein is CAISESETGGLDEQFF.

In its sample, this clonotype was seen a few times. The chain carries TRBV6-5 and TRBJ1-2; D perhaps matches TRBD1 (5 bases). Per germline, CDR1 MNHEY and CDR2 SVGAGI. The CDR3 is 18 amino acids. V was clipped by 3 bases and J by 4 bases, with 24 bases between them. CDR3: CASSYSAGTLKTTYGYTF. The CDR3 region has the DNA TGTGCCAGCAGTTATTCCGCCGGGACCCTCAAAACGACCTATGGCTACACCTTC.

The chain links TRBV10-2 to TRBJ1-1, with no clear D. CDR1 and CDR2 from the germline V gene are WSHSY and SAAADI. Trimming left V 7 bases short and J 1 base short, with 19 bases between. The CDR3 has 16 amino acids. The DNA of the CDR3 is TGCGCCAGCAATTCCGCTACGCACTCGGCGAACACTGAAGCTTTCTTT. Translation: CASNSATHSANTEAFF.

The V call is TRBV2, the J call TRBJ2-1; D perhaps matches TRBD2 (5 bases). This CDR3 is 13 amino acids long. Trimming pared 6 bases from V and 2 bases from J, leaving 8 bases between. Germline V gene sequence: CDR1 SNHLY, CDR2 FYNNEI. The CDR3 loop reads CASSGVAYNEQFF. In DNA form, the CDR3 reads TGTGCCAGCAGCGGGGTAGCCTACAATGAGCAGTTCTTC. The entire variable domain, with the rest obtained from reference TRBV2 and TRBJ2-1, is as follows: EPEVTQTPSHQVTQMGQEVILRCVPISNHLYFYWYRQILGQKVEFLVSFYNNEISEKSEIFDDQFSVERPDGSNFTLKIRSTKLEDSAMYFCASSGVAYNEQFFGPGTRLTVL.

In its sample, this clonotype was seen a few times. This chain joins TRBV20-1 and TRBJ1-5; 7 bases agree with TRBD1. The CDR3 length is 14 residues. CDR1 is DFQATT and CDR2 is SNEGSKA in the germline V gene (reference sequence). V lost 6 bases, J lost 2 bases, and 7 bases stayed unmatched. The CDR3 nucleotides are TGCAGTGCCTCGACAGGGATAGGCAATCAGCCCCAGCATTTT. Its translation: CSASTGIGNQPQHF.

The gene calls are TRBV2 and TRBJ2-3; D remains unclear. Between the trimmed V and J ends, which lost 5 bases and 8 bases, there was a span of 5 bases. Germline CDR1 is SNHLY and CDR2 is FYNNEI. The CDR3 loop spans 10 amino acids. Here the CDR3 DNA reads TGTGCCAGCAGTTACCTTACGCAGTATTTT. Translated: CASSYLTQYF.

The V call is TRBV20-1, the J call TRBJ2-4, with 9 bases fitting TRBD2. Germline loops: CDR1 DFQATT, CDR2 SNEGSKA (reference sequence). V lost 1 base and J lost 4; bases outside the gene matches: 2. The CDR3 covers 14 residues. The CDR3 loop reads CSARGLAAKNIQYF. The DNA of the CDR3 is TGCAGTGCTAGAGGACTAGCGGCTAAAAACATTCAGTACTTC.

This clonotype was observed a handful of times. V and J are TRBV5-5 and TRBJ2-1, with unresolved D. Trimming removed 0 bases at V and 10 bases at J, with 8 bases between. The CDR3 runs to 12 residues. Germline V lookup: CDR1 SGHKS, CDR2 YYEKEE (reference sequence). The CDR3 region has the DNA TGTGCCAGCAGCTTGGTTGCGACAGAGCAGTTCTTC. It yields the protein CASSLVATEQFF.

The count of this clonotype is one. The rearrangement joins TRBV7-9 to TRBJ1-1, with 8 bases lining up with TRBD1. Unmatched junction bases numbered 4, after V lost 6 bases and J lost 1 base. In germline, CDR1 is SEHNR, CDR2 FQNEAQ (reference sequence). The CDR3 contains 14 residues. For the CDR3, the DNA is TGTGCCAGCAGATGGGGACAGGAGAACACTGAAGCTTTCTTT. Translated: CASRWGQENTEAFF.

This clonotype occurred a few times. V is TRBV4-3 and J is TRBJ1-1, with D uncertain. Between the trimmed V and J ends, which lost 1 base and 0 bases, there was a span of 9 bases. The germline V gene has CDR1 LGHNA and CDR2 YSLEER. The CDR3 length is 15 residues. In DNA form, the CDR3 reads TGCGCCAGCAGCCAAGGTAGTGTAATGAACACTGAAGCTTTCTTT. It yields the protein CASSQGSVMNTEAFF.

The sample holds a few counts of this clonotype. This chain joins TRBV5-1 and TRBJ2-1, with D tentatively TRBD1 or TRBD2 (5 bases each). The germline CDR1 and CDR2 sequences are SGHRS and YFSETQ. The germline V and J ends were trimmed by 0 bases and 3 bases, with 10 bases remaining between them. The CDR3 sequence is 15 residues long. CDR3: CASSLGVGVYNEQFF. The CDR3 DNA reads TGCGCCAGCAGCTTGGGGGTGGGGGTCTACAATGAGCAGTTCTTC.

This CDR3 reads CASSFLRAGETQYF. Here the CDR3 DNA reads TGTGCCAGCAGTTTCCTTAGGGCGGGGGAGACCCAGTACTTC. This chain uses TRBV6-2 or TRBV6-3 with TRBJ2-5, with TRBD2 as a possible D gene (6 bases). Trimming removed 4 bases at V and 5 bases at J, with 14 bases between. Germline assignment: CDR1 MNHEY and CDR2 SVGEGT. The CDR3 totals 14 residues.

In its sample, this clonotype was seen a few times. The gene calls are TRBV4-1 and TRBJ2-5; 7 bases line up with TRBD2. V trimming: 4 bases; J trimming: 2 bases; junction bases outside the gene matches: 10. This CDR3 is 16 amino acids long. Germline V gene sequence: CDR1 MGHRA, CDR2 YSYEKL. The CDR3: CASSRTGGLYQETQYF. The CDR3 coding sequence is TGCGCCAGCAGCCGGACGGGGGGATTGTATCAAGAGACCCAGTACTTC.

The sample holds a few counts of this clonotype. DNA of the CDR3: TGTGCCAGCAGTGAATCCCGGGGAAGGGTCTACAATGAGCAGTTCTTC. Translating gives CASSESRGRVYNEQFF. The chain combines TRBV2 with TRBJ2-1, with TRBD2 as a possible D gene (5 bases). V lost 2 bases to trimming and J lost 3 bases, with 14 bases between them. The CDR3 runs to 16 residues. Germline CDR1 SNHLY, CDR2 FYNNEI.

This clonotype was seen a handful of times. CDR3 DNA: TGTGCCAGCAGCCAGACAAATCCCTCTGGAAACACCATATATTTT. The encoded protein is CASSQTNPSGNTIYF. This chain joins TRBV12-3 or TRBV12-4 and TRBJ1-3; no clear D gene. The CDR3 covers 15 residues. Trimming stripped 6 bases from V and 0 bases from J, with 12 bases between.

The V and J genes are TRBV20-1 and TRBJ2-7; no firm D call. CDR3 length: 13 amino acids. The V end lost 1 base, the J end lost 5 bases, and 12 bases lay between the germline ends. The germline CDR1 and CDR2 sequences are DFQATT and SNEGSKA (reference sequence). The chain's CDR3 is CSARVPPQNEQYF. The CDR3 DNA reads TGCAGTGCTAGAGTGCCGCCTCAAAACGAGCAGTACTTC.